Listed below are T cell receptor beta chains from one sample, sequenced in a study of blood T cell repertoires in COVID-19. The assay was immunoSEQ multiplex PCR, and TCRdb's table has in-frame clones only and misses some. The sample includes 200,000 or so clones, around 84% seen only once; the top ten take about 11%. The source material was peripheral blood. Source of these receptors: an elderly woman with COVID-19, enrolled during active disease. CDR3s include the opening cysteine and the closing phenylalanine or tryptophan. D genes are given only for firm matches. The size of a clone is reported for some rows only, either as once, few or many, or as a class for expanded clones.

clone size: -
D gene: -
V gene: TRBV28
J gene: TRBJ2-7
CDR3 DNA: TGTGCCAGCAGTTTAGGGGGGTCCTCCTACGAGCAGTACTTC
CDR3 protein: CASSLGGSSYEQYF

clone size: -
D gene: TRBD1
V gene: TRBV29-1
J gene: TRBJ1-1
CDR3 DNA: TGCAGCGTGGACGACAGGGACACTGAAGCTTTCTTT
CDR3 protein: CSVDDRDTEAFF

clone size: -
D gene: TRBD2
V gene: TRBV5-1
J gene: TRBJ2-3
CDR3 DNA: TGCGCCAGCAGCTTGCGGACTAGCGTTAGCACAGATACGCAGTATTTT
CDR3 protein: CASSLRTSVSTDTQYF

clone size: -
D gene: -
V gene: TRBV18
J gene: TRBJ2-5
CDR3 DNA: TGTGCCAGCTCAACATCGTACCAAGAGACCCAGTACTTC
CDR3 protein: CASSTSYQETQYF

clone size: -
D gene: -
V gene: TRBV10-3
J gene: TRBJ1-1
CDR3 DNA: TGTGCCATCACCGAAGGAGACACTGAAGCTTTCTTT
CDR3 protein: CAITEGDTEAFF

clone size: few
D gene: -
V gene: TRBV11-2
J gene: TRBJ2-7
CDR3 DNA: TGTGCCAGCAGCTTGAGGCTAGTTGGATCCTACGAGCAGTACTTC
CDR3 protein: CASSLRLVGSYEQYF

clone size: -
D gene: TRBD1
V gene: TRBV11-2
J gene: TRBJ1-2
CDR3 DNA: TGTGCCAGCAGCATTTTTGGGACAGTAGCTAACTATGGCTACACCTTC
CDR3 protein: CASSIFGTVANYGYTF

clone size: -
D gene: -
V gene: TRBV18
J gene: TRBJ1-1
CDR3 DNA: TGTGCCAGCTCACCGCGAATAGAAGGGGACACTGAAGCTTTCTTT
CDR3 protein: CASSPRIEGDTEAFF

clone size: once
D gene: TRBD1
V gene: TRBV18
J gene: TRBJ1-1
CDR3 DNA: TGTGCCAGCTCACCCCAGACAGGGATGAACACTGAAGCTTTCTTT
CDR3 protein: CASSPQTGMNTEAFF

clone size: few
D gene: TRBD2
V gene: TRBV6-5
J gene: TRBJ2-1
CDR3 DNA: TGTGCCAGCACTAGCGGGGGGCGGAACTTAGGGCAGTTCTTC
CDR3 protein: CASTSGGRNLGQFF